This TCR beta chain derives from a study of post-analysis software for immune sequencing data. For the study at large: Relapsing-remitting, secondary progressive and progressive-relapsing multiple sclerosis were all included among the disease courses.

The V and J ends lost 6 bases and 2 bases, in that order; junction bases with no gene match: 5. The CDR3 sequence is 14 residues long. Libraries were made from TCR beta cDNA, and they carried unique molecular identifiers. T cells numbering 1 to 10 million gave rise to 500,000 to 600,000 cDNA molecules. TCRdb reprocessed the PCR reads with MiXCR, giving one entry per CDR3 protein. The sample lists 400,000 to 500,000 distinct CDR3 sequences, approximately 38% seen once, with approximately 7.6% in the top ten. Findings and caveats of the study: With TRBV5-6, TRBV5-1 and TRBV20-1 included, about five TRBV segments were more frequent in patients than in controls. Comparison with controls showed significantly lower normalized Chao1 diversity in multiple sclerosis patients.

This clonotype was counted a few times. The target antigen is unknown. The material sequenced was blood. The J gene is TRBJ1-2, the V gene TRBV12-3 or TRBV12-4, with 8 bases aligning to TRBD1. The sequence derives from a girl between 2 and 10 years old with multiple sclerosis. The CDR3 loop reads CASRGTGVNYGYTF. The CDR3 DNA sequence: TGTGCCAGCAGGGGGACAGGCGTAAACTATGGCTACACCTTC.